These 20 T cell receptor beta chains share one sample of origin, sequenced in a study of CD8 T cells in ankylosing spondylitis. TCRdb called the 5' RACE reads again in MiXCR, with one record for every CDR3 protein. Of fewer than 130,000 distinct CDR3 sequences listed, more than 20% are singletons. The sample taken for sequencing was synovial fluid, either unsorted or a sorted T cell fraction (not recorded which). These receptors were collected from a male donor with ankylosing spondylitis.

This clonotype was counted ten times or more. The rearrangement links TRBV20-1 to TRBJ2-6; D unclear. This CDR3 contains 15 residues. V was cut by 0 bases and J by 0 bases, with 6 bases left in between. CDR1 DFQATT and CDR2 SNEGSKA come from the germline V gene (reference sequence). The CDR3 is CSARDARSGANVLTF. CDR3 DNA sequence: TGCAGTGCTAGAGATGCCCGCTCTGGGGCCAACGTCCTGACTTTC.

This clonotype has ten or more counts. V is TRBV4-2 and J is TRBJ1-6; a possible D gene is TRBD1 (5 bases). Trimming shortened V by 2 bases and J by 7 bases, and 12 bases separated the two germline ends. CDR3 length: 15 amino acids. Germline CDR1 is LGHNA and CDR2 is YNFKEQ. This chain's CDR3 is CASSQSNQGNSPLHF. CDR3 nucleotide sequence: TGTGCCAGCAGCCAAAGCAATCAGGGAAATTCACCCCTCCACTTT.

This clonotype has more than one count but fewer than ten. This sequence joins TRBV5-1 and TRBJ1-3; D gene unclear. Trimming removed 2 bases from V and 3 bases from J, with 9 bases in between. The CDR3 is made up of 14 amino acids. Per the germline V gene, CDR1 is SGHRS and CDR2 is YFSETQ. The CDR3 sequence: CASSFGENGNTIYF. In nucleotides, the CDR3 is TGCGCCAGCAGCTTTGGGGAAAATGGAAACACCATATATTTT.

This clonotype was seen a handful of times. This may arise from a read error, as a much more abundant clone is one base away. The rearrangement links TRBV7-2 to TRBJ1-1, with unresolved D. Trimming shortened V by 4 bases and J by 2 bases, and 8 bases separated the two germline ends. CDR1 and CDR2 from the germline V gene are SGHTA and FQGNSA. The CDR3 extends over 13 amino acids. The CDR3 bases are TGTGCCAGCAGCTACGGGGTAAACACTGAAGCTTTCTTT. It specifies CASSYGVNTEAFF.

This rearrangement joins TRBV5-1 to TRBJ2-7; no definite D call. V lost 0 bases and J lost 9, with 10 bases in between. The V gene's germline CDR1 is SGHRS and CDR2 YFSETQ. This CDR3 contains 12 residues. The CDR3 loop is CASSLDAGLQYF. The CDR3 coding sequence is TGCGCCAGCAGCTTGGATGCCGGTTTGCAGTACTTC.

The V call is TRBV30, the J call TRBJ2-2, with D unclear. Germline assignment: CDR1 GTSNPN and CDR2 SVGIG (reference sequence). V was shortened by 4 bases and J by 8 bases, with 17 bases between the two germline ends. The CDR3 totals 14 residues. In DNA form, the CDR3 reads TGTGCCTGGAAAGAGTTGGGGTACTCTGGGGAGCTGTTTTTT. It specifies CAWKELGYSGELFF.

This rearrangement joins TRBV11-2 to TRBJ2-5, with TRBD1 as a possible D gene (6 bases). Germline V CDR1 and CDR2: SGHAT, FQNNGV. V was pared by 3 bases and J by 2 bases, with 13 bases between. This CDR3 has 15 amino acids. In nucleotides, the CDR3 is TGTGCCAGCAGCTTTCAACAGGGTTGGCAAGAGACCCAGTACTTC. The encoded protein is CASSFQQGWQETQYF.

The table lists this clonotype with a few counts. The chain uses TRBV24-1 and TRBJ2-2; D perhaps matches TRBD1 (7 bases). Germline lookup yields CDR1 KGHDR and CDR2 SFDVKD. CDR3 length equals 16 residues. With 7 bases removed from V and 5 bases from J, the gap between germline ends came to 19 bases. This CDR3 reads CATSDTATGTTGELFF. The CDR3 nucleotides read TGTGCCACCAGCGATACGGCGACAGGGACTACCGGGGAGCTGTTTTTT.

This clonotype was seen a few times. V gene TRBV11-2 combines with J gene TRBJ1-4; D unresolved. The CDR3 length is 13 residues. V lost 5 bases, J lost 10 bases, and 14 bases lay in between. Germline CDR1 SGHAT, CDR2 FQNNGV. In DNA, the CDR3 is TGTGCCAGCAGCCCGGCGCGGCTCGCAAAACTGTTTTTT. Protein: CASSPARLAKLFF.

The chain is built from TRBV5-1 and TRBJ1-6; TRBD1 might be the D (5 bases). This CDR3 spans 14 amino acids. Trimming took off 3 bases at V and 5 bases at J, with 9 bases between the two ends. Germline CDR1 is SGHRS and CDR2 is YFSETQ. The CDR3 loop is CASSWDGNNSPLHF. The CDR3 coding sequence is TGCGCCAGCAGCTGGGACGGGAATAATTCACCCCTCCACTTT. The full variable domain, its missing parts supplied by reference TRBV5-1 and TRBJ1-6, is KAGVTQTPRYLIKTRGQQVTLSCSPISGHRSVSWYQQTPGQGLQFLFEYFSETQRNKGNFPGRFSGRQFSNSRSEMNVSTLELGDSALYLCASSWDGNNSPLHFGNGTRLTVT.

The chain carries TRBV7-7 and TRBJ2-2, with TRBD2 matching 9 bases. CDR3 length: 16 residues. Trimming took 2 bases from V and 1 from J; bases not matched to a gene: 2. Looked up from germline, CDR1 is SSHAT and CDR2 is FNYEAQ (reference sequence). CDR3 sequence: CASSLLAGKNTGELFF. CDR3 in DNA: TGTGCCAGCAGCTTACTAGCGGGAAAGAACACCGGGGAGCTGTTTTTT.

CDR3 sequence (DNA): TGTGCCAGCAGTCAGACAGGGAAGGTTGGCTACACCTTC. Its protein is CASSQTGKVGYTF. The V and J genes are TRBV12-3 or TRBV12-4 and TRBJ1-2; 7 bases are a match to TRBD1. Losses at the gene ends were 5 bases for V and 7 bases for J; bases not matched to a gene: 7. This CDR3 is 13 amino acids long.

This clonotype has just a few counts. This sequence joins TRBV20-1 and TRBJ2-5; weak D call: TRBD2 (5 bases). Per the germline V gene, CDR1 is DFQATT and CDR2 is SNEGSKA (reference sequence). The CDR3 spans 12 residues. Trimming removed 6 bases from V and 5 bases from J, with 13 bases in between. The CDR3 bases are TGCAGTGCCATGTCGGGATCCGAGACCCAGTACTTC. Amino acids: CSAMSGSETQYF.

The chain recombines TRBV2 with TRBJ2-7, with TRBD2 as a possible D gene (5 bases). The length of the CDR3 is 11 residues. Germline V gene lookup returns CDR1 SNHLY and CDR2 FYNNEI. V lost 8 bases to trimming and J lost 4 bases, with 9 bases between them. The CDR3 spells CASGEYYEQYF. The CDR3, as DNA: TGTGCCAGCGGGGAGTATTACGAGCAGTACTTC.

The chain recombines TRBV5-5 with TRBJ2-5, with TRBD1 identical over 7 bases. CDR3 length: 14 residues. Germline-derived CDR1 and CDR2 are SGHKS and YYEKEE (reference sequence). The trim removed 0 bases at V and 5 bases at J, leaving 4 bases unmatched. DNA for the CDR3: TGTGCCAGCAGCTTGGACAGGGGCGGTGAGACCCAGTACTTC. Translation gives CASSLDRGGETQYF.

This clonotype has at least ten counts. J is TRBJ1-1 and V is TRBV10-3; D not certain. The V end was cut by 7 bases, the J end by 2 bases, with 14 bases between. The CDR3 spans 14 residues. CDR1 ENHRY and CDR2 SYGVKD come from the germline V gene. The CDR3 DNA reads TGTGCCATCACCCAGAGAGGGTTCAACACTGAAGCTTTCTTT. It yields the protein CAITQRGFNTEAFF.

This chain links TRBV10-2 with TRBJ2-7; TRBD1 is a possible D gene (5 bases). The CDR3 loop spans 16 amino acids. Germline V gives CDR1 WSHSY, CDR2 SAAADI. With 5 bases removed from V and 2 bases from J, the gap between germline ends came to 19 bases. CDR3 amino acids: CASSSPRETAPYEQYF. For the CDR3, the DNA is TGCGCCAGCAGTTCCCCCCGTGAGACAGCCCCCTACGAGCAGTACTTC.

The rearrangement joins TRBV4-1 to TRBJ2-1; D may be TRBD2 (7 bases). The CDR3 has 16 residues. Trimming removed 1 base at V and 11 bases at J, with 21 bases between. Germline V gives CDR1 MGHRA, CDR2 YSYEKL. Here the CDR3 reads CASSQVRGGASGKQFF. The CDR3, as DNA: TGCGCCAGCAGCCAAGTCAGGGGAGGGGCCTCCGGTAAGCAGTTCTTC.

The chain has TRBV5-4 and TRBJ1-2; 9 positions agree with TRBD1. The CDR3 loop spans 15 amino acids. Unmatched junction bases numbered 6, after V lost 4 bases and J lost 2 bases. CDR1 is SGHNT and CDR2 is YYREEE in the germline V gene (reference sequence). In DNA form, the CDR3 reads TGTGCCAGCAGCCCGGGACAGGGTGGAAACTATGGCTACACCTTC. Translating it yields CASSPGQGGNYGYTF.

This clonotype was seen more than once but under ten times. CDR3 coding DNA: TGTGCCATCAGTGTACAGGGGGCGCCCACTGAAGCTTTCTTT. Translated: CAISVQGAPTEAFF. V and J are TRBV10-3 and TRBJ1-1; 9 positions match TRBD1. CDR1 ENHRY and CDR2 SYGVKD come from the germline V gene. The J segment lost 4 bases and the V segment lost 4 bases, leaving 4 bases of the junction unmatched. The CDR3 is made up of 14 amino acids.